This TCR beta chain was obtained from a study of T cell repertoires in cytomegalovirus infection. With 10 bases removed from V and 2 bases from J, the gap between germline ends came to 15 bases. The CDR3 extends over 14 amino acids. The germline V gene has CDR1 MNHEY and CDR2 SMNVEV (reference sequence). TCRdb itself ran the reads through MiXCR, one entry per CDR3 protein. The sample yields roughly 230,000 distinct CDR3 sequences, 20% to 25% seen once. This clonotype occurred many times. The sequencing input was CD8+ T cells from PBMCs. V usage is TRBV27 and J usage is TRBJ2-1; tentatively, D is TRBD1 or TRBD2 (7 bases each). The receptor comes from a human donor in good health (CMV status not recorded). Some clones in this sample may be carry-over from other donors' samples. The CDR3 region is CATRGTATYNEQFF. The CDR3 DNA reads TGTGCCACGCGGGGGACAGCTACCTACAATGAGCAGTTCTTC.